The present T cell receptor (beta chain) was sequenced within a study of tumor-infiltrating lymphocytes in localized non-small cell lung cancer. Profiled with immunoSEQ multiplex PCR; TCRdb holds only in-frame clones, not every one. The sample comprises some 30,000 clones, 70% to 90% of which are singletons, and roughly 2% rests with the top ten. The sequenced sample was lung tumor tissue. This sequence was found in a human donor with non-small cell lung cancer.

In DNA, the CDR3 is TGTGCCAGCAGCCCGGACAGTACTGGAAACACCATATATTTT. Translated, it gives CASSPDSTGNTIYF. The chain is built from TRBV7-2 and TRBJ1-3; possible D gene TRBD1, 6 bases. The V gene lost 5 bases and the J gene lost 2 bases, with 10 bases spanning the gap. The CDR3 is made up of 14 amino acids. Germline V lookup: CDR1 SGHTA, CDR2 FQGNSA.